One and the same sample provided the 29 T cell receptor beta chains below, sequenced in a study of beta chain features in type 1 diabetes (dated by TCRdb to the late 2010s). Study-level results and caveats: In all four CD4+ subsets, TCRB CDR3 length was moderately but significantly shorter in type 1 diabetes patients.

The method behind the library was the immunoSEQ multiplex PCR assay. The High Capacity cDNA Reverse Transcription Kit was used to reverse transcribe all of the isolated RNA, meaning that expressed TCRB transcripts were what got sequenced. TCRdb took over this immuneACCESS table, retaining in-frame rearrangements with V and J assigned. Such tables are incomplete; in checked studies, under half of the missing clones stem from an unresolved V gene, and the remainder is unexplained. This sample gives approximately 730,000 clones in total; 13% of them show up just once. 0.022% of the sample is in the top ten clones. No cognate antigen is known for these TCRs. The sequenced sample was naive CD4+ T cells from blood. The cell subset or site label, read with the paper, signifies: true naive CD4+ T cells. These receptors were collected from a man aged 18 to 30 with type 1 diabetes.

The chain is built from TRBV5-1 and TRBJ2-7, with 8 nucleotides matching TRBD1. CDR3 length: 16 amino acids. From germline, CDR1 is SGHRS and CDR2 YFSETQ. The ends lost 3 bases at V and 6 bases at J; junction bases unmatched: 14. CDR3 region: CASSYGGQGQFREQYF. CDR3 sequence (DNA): TGCGCCAGCAGCTATGGCGGACAGGGACAGTTCCGCGAGCAGTACTTC.

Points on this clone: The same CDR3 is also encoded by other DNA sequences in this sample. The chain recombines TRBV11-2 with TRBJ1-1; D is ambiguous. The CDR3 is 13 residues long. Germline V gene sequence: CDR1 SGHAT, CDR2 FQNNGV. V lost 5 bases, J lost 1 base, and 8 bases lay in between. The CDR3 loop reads CASSRGRNTEAFF. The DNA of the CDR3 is TGTGCCAGCAGCCGCGGACGGAACACTGAAGCTTTCTTT.

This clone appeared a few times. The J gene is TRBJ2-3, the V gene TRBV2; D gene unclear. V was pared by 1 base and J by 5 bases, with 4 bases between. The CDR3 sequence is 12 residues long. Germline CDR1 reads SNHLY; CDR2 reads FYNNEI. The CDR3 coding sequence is TGTGCCAGCAGTGAAGGTTTAGATACGCAGTATTTT. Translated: CASSEGLDTQYF. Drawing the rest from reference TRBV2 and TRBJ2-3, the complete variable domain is EPEVTQTPSHQVTQMGQEVILRCVPISNHLYFYWYRQILGQKVEFLVSFYNNEISEKSEIFDDQFSVERPDGSNFTLKIRSTKLEDSAMYFCASSEGLDTQYFGPGTRLTVL.

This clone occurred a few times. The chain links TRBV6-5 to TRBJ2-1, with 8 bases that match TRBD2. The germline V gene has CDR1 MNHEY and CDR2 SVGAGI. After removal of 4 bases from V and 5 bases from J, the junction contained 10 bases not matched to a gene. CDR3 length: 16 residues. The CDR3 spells CASSSPPGLGNNEQFF. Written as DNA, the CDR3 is TGTGCCAGCAGTTCACCCCCGGGACTAGGAAACAATGAGCAGTTCTTC.

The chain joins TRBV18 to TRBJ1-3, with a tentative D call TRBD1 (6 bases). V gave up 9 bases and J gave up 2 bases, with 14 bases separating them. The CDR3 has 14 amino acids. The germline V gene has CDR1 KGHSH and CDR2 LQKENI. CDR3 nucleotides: TGTGCCAGTTCCACAGGGAACGCTGGAAACACCATATATTTT. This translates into CASSTGNAGNTIYF. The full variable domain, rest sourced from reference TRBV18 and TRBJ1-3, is NAGVMQNPRHLVRRRGQEARLRCSPMKGHSHVYWYRQLPEEGLKFMVYLQKENIIDESGMPKERFSAEFPKEGPSILRIQQVVRGDSAAYFCASSTGNAGNTIYFGEGSWLTVV.

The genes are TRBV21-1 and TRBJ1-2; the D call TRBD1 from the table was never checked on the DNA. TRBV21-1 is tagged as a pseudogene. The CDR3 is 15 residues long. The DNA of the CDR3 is TGTGCCAGCGGGGGCAGGCCTAGTTCATTTTATGGCTACACCTTC. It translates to CASGGRPSSFYGYTF.

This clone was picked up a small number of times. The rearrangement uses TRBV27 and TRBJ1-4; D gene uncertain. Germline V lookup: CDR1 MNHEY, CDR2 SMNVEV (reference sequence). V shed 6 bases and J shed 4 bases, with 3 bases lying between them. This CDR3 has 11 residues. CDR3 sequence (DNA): TGTGCCAGCAGATTTAATGAAAAACTGTTTTTT. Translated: CASRFNEKLFF.

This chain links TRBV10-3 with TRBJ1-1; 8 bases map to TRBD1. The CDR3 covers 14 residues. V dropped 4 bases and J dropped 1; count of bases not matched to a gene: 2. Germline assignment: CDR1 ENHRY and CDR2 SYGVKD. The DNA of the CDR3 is TGTGCCATCAGTGCTGGACAGGGGAACACTGAAGCTTTCTTT. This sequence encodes CAISAGQGNTEAFF.

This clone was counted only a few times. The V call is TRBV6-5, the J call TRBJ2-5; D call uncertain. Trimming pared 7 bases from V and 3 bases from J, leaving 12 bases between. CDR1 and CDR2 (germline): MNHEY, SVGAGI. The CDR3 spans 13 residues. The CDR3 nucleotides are TGTGCCAGCAACTATTGGGAAGAAGAGACCCAGTACTTC. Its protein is CASNYWEEETQYF.

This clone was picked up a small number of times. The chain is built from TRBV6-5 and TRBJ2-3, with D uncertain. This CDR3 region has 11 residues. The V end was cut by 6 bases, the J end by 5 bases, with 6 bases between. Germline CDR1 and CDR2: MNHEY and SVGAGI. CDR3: CASRFQDTQYF. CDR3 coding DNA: TGTGCCAGCAGGTTTCAAGATACGCAGTATTTT.

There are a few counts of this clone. CDR3 DNA: TGCAGCGTTGATCGGGGACAGACTGAGACCACTGAAGCTTTCTTT. Its protein product is CSVDRGQTETTEAFF. The rearrangement uses TRBV29-1 and TRBJ1-1; the match to TRBD1 covers 7 bases. Germline-derived CDR1 and CDR2 are SQVTM and ANQGSEA. With V trimmed by 3 bases and J by 4 bases, 11 bases remained unmatched. This CDR3 region has 15 residues.

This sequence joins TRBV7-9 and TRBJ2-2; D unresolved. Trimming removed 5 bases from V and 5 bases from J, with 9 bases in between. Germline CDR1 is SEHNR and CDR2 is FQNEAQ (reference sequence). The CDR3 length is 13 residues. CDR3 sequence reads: CASSHRGTGELFF. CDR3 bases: TGTGCCAGCAGCCATCGAGGAACCGGGGAGCTGTTTTTT. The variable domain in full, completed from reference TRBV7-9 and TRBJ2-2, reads DTGVSQNPRHKITKRGQNVTFRCDPISEHNRLYWYRQTLGQGPEFLTYFQNEAQLEKSRLLSDRFSAERPKGSFSTLEIQRTEQGDSAMYLCASSHRGTGELFFGEGSRLTVL.

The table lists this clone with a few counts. CDR3 sequence (DNA): TGTGCCAGCAGCGTAGGAAGCACAACTAATGAAAAACTGTTTTTT. Amino acids: CASSVGSTTNEKLFF. This chain uses TRBV9 with TRBJ1-4; D is uncertain. In germline, CDR1 is SGDLS, CDR2 YYNGEE. This CDR3 comprises 15 residues. V was pared by 0 bases and J by 0 bases, with 6 bases between. Looking up the rest from reference TRBV9 and TRBJ1-4 gives the full variable domain: DSGVTQTPKHLITATGQRVTLRCSPRSGDLSVYWYQQSLDQGLQFLIQYYNGEERAKGNILERFSAQQFPDLHSELNLSSLELGDSALYFCASSVGSTTNEKLFFGSGTQLSVL.

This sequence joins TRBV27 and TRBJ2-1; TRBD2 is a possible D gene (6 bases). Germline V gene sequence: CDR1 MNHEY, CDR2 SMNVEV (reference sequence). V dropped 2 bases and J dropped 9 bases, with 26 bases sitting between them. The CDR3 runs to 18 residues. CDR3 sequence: CASSLNGGFGAIRSEQFF. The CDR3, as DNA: TGTGCCAGCAGTTTAAATGGAGGGTTCGGCGCTATTCGGAGTGAGCAGTTCTTC.

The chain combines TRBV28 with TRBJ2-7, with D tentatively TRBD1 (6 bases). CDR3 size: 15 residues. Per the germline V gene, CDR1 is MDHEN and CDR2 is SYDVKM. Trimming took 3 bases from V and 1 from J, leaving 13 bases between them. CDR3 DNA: TGTGCCAGCAGTTTCCCGCGAAGGGGGTCCTACGAGCAGTACTTC. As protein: CASSFPRRGSYEQYF.

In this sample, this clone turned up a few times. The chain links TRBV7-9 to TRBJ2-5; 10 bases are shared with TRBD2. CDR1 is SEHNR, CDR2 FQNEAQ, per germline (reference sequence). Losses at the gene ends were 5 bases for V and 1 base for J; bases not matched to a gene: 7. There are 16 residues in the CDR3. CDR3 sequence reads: CASSPRGLAFQETQYF. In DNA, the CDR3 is TGTGCCAGCAGCCCAAGGGGACTAGCGTTCCAAGAGACCCAGTACTTC.

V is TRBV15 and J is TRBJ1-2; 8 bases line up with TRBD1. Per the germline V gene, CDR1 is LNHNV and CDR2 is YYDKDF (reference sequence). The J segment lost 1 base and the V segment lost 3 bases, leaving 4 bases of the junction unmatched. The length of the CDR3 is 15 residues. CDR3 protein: CATSSLQGGNYGYTF. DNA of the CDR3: TGTGCCACCAGCAGCCTACAGGGGGGTAACTATGGCTACACCTTC.

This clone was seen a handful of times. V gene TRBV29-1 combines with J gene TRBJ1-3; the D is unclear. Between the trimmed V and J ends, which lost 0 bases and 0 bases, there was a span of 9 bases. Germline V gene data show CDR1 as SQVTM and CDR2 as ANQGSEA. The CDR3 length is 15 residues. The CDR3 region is CSVEDALVSGNTIYF. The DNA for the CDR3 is TGCAGCGTTGAAGATGCACTGGTCTCTGGAAACACCATATATTTT.

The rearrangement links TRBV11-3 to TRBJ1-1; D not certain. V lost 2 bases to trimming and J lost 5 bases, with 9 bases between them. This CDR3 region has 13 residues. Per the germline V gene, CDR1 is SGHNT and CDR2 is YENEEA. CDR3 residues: CASSLQSGTEAFF. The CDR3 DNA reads TGTGCCAGCAGCTTACAGAGCGGGACTGAAGCTTTCTTT.

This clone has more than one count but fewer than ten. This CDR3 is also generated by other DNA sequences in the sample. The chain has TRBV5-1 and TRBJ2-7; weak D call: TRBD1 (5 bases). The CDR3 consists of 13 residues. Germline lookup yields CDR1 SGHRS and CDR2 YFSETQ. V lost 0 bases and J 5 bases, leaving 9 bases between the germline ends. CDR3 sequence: CASSLGQPNEQYF. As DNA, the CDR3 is TGCGCCAGCAGCTTGGGACAGCCTAACGAGCAGTACTTC.

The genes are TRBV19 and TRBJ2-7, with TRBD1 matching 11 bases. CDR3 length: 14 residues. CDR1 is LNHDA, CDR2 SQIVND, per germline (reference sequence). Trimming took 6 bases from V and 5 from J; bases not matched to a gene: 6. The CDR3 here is CASSPDRGHNEQYF. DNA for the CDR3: TGTGCCAGTAGCCCGGACAGGGGGCATAACGAGCAGTACTTC. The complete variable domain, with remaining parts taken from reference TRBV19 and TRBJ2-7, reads DGGITQSPKYLFRKEGQNVTLSCEQNLNHDAMYWYRQDPGQGLRLIYYSQIVNDFQKGDIAEGYSVSREKKESFPLTVTSAQKNPTAFYLCASSPDRGHNEQYFGPGTRLTVT.

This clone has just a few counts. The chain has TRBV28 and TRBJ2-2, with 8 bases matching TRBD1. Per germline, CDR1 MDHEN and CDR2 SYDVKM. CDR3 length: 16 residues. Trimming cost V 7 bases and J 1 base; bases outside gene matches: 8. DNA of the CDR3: TGTGCCAGCACCCAATGGGGGACAGGGAACACCGGGGAGCTGTTTTTT. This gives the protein CASTQWGTGNTGELFF.

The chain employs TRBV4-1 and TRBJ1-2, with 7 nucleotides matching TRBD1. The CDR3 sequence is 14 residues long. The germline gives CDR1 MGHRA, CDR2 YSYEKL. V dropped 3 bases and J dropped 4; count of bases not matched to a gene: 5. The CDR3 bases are TGCGCCAGCAGCCATCAAGACAGGGTCTATGGCTACACCTTC. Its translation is CASSHQDRVYGYTF.

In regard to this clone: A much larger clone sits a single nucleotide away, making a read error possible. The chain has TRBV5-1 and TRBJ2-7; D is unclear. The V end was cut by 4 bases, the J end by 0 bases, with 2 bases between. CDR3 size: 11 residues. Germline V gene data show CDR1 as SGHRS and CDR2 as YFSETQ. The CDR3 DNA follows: TGCGCCAGCAGCCGCTCCTACGAGCAGTACTTC. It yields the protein CASSRSYEQYF.

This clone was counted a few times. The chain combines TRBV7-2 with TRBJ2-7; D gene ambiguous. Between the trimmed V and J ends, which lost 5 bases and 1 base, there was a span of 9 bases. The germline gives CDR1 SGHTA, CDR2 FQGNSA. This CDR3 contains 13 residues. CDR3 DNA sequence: TGTGCCAGCAGCCGATTGGGATCCTACGAGCAGTACTTC. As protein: CASSRLGSYEQYF.

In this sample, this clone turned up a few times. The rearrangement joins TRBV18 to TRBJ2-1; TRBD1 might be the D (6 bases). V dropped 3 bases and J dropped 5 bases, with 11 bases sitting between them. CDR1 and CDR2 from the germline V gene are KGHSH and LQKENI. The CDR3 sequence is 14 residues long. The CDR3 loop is CASSPLGQNNEQFF. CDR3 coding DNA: TGTGCCAGCTCACCCCTCGGACAGAACAATGAGCAGTTCTTC.

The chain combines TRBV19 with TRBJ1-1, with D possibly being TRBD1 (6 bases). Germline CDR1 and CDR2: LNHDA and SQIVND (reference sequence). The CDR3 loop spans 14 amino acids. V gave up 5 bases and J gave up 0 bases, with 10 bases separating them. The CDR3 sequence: CASSLGTLNTEAFF. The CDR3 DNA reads TGTGCCAGTAGTCTAGGGACATTGAACACTGAAGCTTTCTTT.

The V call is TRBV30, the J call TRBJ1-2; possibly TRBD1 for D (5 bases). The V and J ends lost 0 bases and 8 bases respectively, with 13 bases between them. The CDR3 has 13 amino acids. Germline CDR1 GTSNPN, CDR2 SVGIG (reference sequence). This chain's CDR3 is CAWSVQGEGGYTF. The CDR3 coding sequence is TGTGCCTGGAGTGTACAAGGGGAGGGCGGCTACACCTTC. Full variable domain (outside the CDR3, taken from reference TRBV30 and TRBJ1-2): SQTIHQWPATLVQPVGSPLSLECTVEGTSNPNLYWYRQAAGRGLQLLFYSVGIGQISSEVPQNLSASRPQDRQFILSSKKLLLSDSGFYLCAWSVQGEGGYTFGSGTRLTVV.

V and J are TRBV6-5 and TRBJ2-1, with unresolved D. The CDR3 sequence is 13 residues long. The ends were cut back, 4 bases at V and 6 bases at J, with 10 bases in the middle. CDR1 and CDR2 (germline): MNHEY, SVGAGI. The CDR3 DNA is TGTGCCAGCAGTTCCGAGAGCCCCAATGAGCAGTTCTTC. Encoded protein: CASSSESPNEQFF.